Sequencing of this T cell receptor beta chain was carried out in a study of ipilimumab plus nivolumab after autologous stem cell transplantation. Study as a whole: A median of 8 nivolumab and five or six ipilimumab doses were given.

Method: immunoSEQ multiplex PCR; TCRdb's copy keeps in-frame clones and lacks some. The profile shows around 13,000 clones, 55% to 85% of them singletons. Patients got ipilimumab 1 mg/kg beginning 14 to 28 days post-transplant. With respect to this clone: Other DNA sequences of this sample code for an identical CDR3.

Germline CDR1 reads SGHRS; CDR2 reads YFSETQ. CDR3 length: 15 amino acids. V lost 2 bases and J lost 4; bases outside the gene matches: 4. The V and J genes are TRBV5-1 and TRBJ2-1; 9 bases are shared with TRBD2. The origin of this receptor is a male donor with diffuse large B-cell lymphoma. The sample here was PBMCs, taken in a trial of ipilimumab plus nivolumab as post-transplant consolidation. The CDR3 here is CASSLAGGGYNEQFF. Here the CDR3 DNA reads TGCGCCAGCAGCTTAGCGGGAGGAGGTTACAATGAGCAGTTCTTC. Variable domain in full (rest from reference TRBV5-1 and TRBJ2-1): KAGVTQTPRYLIKTRGQQVTLSCSPISGHRSVSWYQQTPGQGLQFLFEYFSETQRNKGNFPGRFSGRQFSNSRSEMNVSTLELGDSALYLCASSLAGGGYNEQFFGPGTRLTVL.